This is a list of T cell receptor beta chains from one sample in a study of cytomegalovirus exposure and HLA in healthy donors. Some clones are missing from TCRdb's copy, which holds only in-frame ones; the method was immunoSEQ multiplex PCR. Of approximately 170,000 clones detected, over 80% appear once; the ten largest clones hold 0.95% to 1.5%. Sequencing was carried out using PBMCs. These receptors were obtained from a boy between 2 and 10 years old in good health and CMV-seronegative. Each CDR3 is given with its conserved first and last residue. Fields, in order: V gene, J gene, D gene, clone size, CDR3 protein, CDR3 DNA. D genes are given only for firm matches. The size of a clone is reported for some rows only, either as once, few or many, or as a class for expanded clones.

>TRBV6-5|TRBJ2-1|TRBD2|.
CASSLLRGVEQFF
TGTGCCAGCAGCCTTCTCCGGGGGGTTGAGCAGTTCTTC
>TRBV5-5|TRBJ2-1|.|.
CASSRTPSYNEQFF
TGTGCCAGCAGCAGGACACCATCCTACAATGAGCAGTTCTTC
>TRBV7-2|TRBJ2-2|TRBD2|.
CATVEAGGLTGELFF
TGTGCCACCGTGGAAGCGGGGGGGCTCACCGGGGAGCTGTTTTTT
>TRBV10-3|TRBJ2-1|TRBD2|.
CAIRGERGNSYNEQFF
TGTGCCATCAGGGGGGAGCGGGGGAACTCCTACAATGAGCAGTTCTTC
>TRBV6-1|TRBJ1-2|TRBD1|.
CASSEAGTAYGYTF
TGTGCCAGCAGTGAAGCCGGGACAGCATATGGCTACACCTTC
>TRBV7-9|TRBJ1-1|.|few
CASSLVRDTEAFF
TGTGCCAGCAGCTTAGTCCGAGACACTGAAGCTTTCTTT
>TRBV27|TRBJ1-1|TRBD1|.
CASRDRGMNTEAFF
TGTGCCAGCAGAGACAGGGGTATGAACACTGAAGCTTTCTTT
>TRBV27|TRBJ1-2|.|.
CASSADRFVGSYTF
TGTGCCAGCAGTGCAGACAGGTTCGTGGGGAGCTACACCTTC
>TRBV6-5|TRBJ1-1|.|.
CASSSVFTGGTEAFF
TGTGCCAGCAGTTCCGTCTTTACAGGCGGCACTGAAGCTTTCTTT
>TRBV19|TRBJ1-1|.|.
CASRVVTGILNTEAFF
TGTGCCAGTAGGGTCGTCACCGGGATACTAAACACTGAAGCTTTCTTT
>TRBV6-1|TRBJ2-4|TRBD1|.
CASSENLGGTDIQYF
TGTGCCAGCAGTGAAAATTTAGGGGGCACGGACATTCAGTACTTC
>TRBV29-1|TRBJ2-1|.|.
CSVVDTYEQFF
TGCAGCGTTGTGGACACCTATGAGCAGTTCTTC
>TRBV6-6|TRBJ2-3|.|.
CASSLTRQFTDTQYF
TGTGCCAGCAGCCTTACTCGACAGTTCACAGATACGCAGTATTTT
>TRBV5-4|TRBJ1-6|TRBD1|.
CASSRTGYNSPLHF
TGTGCCAGCAGCCGGACAGGTTATAATTCACCCCTCCACTTT
>TRBV27|TRBJ2-1|.|.
CASSLSVSGAEQFF
TGTGCCAGCAGTTTATCTGTTAGCGGAGCCGAGCAGTTCTTC
>TRBV27|TRBJ2-5|.|.
CASRKKPKGETQYF
TGTGCCAGCAGGAAAAAGCCAAAGGGGGAGACCCAGTACTTC
>TRBV9|TRBJ2-2|TRBD1|.
CASSAGDRVWELFF
TGTGCCAGCAGCGCAGGAGACAGGGTTTGGGAGCTGTTTTTT
>TRBV30|TRBJ2-5|.|.
CAWRAPIWYQETQYF
TGTGCCTGGAGGGCCCCCATTTGGTACCAAGAGACCCAGTACTTC
>TRBV6-5|TRBJ1-5|TRBD1|.
CASRPGTGGNQPQHF
TGTGCCAGCAGGCCCGGGACAGGGGGCAATCAGCCCCAGCATTTT
>TRBV5-1|TRBJ1-1|.|.
CASSLALGANTEAFF
TGCGCCAGCAGCTTGGCGTTAGGGGCGAACACTGAAGCTTTCTTT
>TRBV7-6|TRBJ2-3|TRBD1|.
CASSPMPYNRGPITDTQYF
TGTGCCAGCAGCCCCATGCCCTATAACAGGGGGCCAATTACAGATACGCAGTATTTT
>TRBV30|TRBJ2-3|TRBD1|.
CAWSQGETDTQYF
TGTGCCTGGTCCCAGGGGGAAACAGATACGCAGTATTTT
>TRBV29-1|TRBJ1-1|TRBD1|.
CSGTGTGGTEAFF
TGCAGCGGAACCGGGACAGGGGGCACTGAAGCTTTCTTT
>TRBV9|TRBJ1-6|TRBD1|.
CASSADRGNNSPLHF
TGTGCCAGCAGTGCGGACAGGGGGAATAATTCACCCCTCCACTTT
>TRBV4-1|TRBJ1-5|TRBD1|.
CASSQQQGDQPQHF
TGCGCCAGCAGCCAGCAACAGGGGGATCAGCCCCAGCATTTT
>TRBV5-5|TRBJ2-5|.|.
CASSRLTVGTPGRETQYF
TGTGCCAGCAGCCGTCTTACCGTTGGGACACCCGGTAGGGAGACCCAGTACTTC
>TRBV15|TRBJ2-1|TRBD2|.
CATAGTSGYNGQFF
TGTGCCACGGCCGGGACTAGCGGGTACAACGGGCAGTTCTTC
>TRBV4-2|TRBJ2-7|TRBD2|.
CASSQVGLAGLDEQYF
TGTGCCAGCAGCCAAGTCGGTCTAGCGGGATTAGACGAGCAGTACTTC
>TRBV19|TRBJ1-2|.|.
CASRGGANYGYTF
TGTGCCAGCCGGGGGGGGGCTAACTATGGCTACACCTTC
>TRBV5-1|TRBJ1-4|TRBD1|.
CASSLRQGDEKLFF
TGCGCCAGCAGCTTAAGACAGGGGGATGAAAAACTGTTTTTT
>TRBV19|TRBJ2-3|.|.
CASSRTHTDTQYF
TGTGCCAGTAGTAGGACTCACACAGATACGCAGTATTTT
>TRBV11-2|TRBJ2-5|TRBD2|.
CASSFLRAGGETQYF
TGTGCCAGCAGCTTCTTGCGGGCGGGAGGAGAGACCCAGTACTTC
>TRBV30|TRBJ1-2|.|.
CAWSLNWISVDYGYTF
TGTGCCTGGAGCTTAAACTGGATAAGCGTTGACTATGGCTACACCTTC
>TRBV6-5|TRBJ1-1|.|once
CASSYNSDQSEAFF
TGTGCCAGCAGTTACAATTCTGATCAGTCGGAAGCTTTCTTT
>TRBV12-5|TRBJ1-2|.|.
CASGPRQNYGYTF
TGTGCTAGTGGTCCCCGACAGAACTATGGCTACACCTTC
>TRBV2|TRBJ2-3|TRBD1|.
CASSDTGQGITDTQYF
TGTGCCAGCAGTGATACGGGACAGGGGATTACAGATACGCAGTATTTT
>TRBV19|TRBJ1-5|.|.
CASSKGGTLDQPQHF
TGTGCCAGTAGTAAGGGCGGGACGTTAGATCAGCCCCAGCATTTT
>TRBV5-1|TRBJ2-1|TRBD1|.
CASSLQGESSYNEQFF
TGCGCCAGCAGCTTGCAGGGGGAGAGCTCCTACAATGAGCAGTTCTTC
>TRBV5-1|TRBJ1-1|.|.
CASSLAGGSLNTEAFF
TGCGCCAGCAGCTTGGCCGGCGGCAGCTTGAACACTGAAGCTTTCTTT
>TRBV7-9|TRBJ1-3|.|.
CASSLALADSGNTIYF
TGTGCCAGCAGCTTAGCTTTGGCGGACTCTGGAAACACCATATATTTT